The 32 T cell receptor beta chains below come from one sample, sequenced in a study of T-cell reconstitution after alpha-beta-depleted transplantation in children. TCRbeta library construction was performed incorporating unique molecular identifiers. TCRdb redid the calling of the PCR reads with MiXCR, one entry per CDR3 protein. This table has about 300,000 distinct CDR3 sequences, almost 8% appearing once. Their recognized antigens are unknown. Findings and caveats of the study: Most T-cell counts and diversity one year after the transplant came from T cells that were newly produced.

Sequenced material: peripheral blood, taken 360 days after TCRalphabeta/CD19-depleted stem cell transplant. Receptors were obtained from a female patient aged 2-15 years who had a stem cell transplant for Fanconi anemia, so the T cells may come from the graft donor.

This clonotype was observed once. The CDR3 nucleotides are TGTGCCAGCAGCTTAGCTTTGGACACTTTAACTAATGAAAAACTGTTTTTT. Protein sequence: CASSLALDTLTNEKLFF. The chain combines TRBV11-2 with TRBJ1-4, with D possibly being TRBD1 (5 bases). Germline values: CDR1 SGHAT, CDR2 FQNNGV. Trimming left V 1 base short and J 1 base short, with 13 bases between. The CDR3 covers 17 residues.

CDR3 DNA: TGTGCCAGCAGCTCTCGACAGGCTCATCAGCCCCAGCATTTT. Protein product: CASSSRQAHQPQHF. The chain joins TRBV7-9 to TRBJ1-5; maybe TRBD1 (6 bases). Trimming left V 4 bases short and J 5 bases short, with 12 bases between. CDR3 length equals 14 residues. Germline CDR1 is SEHNR and CDR2 is FQNEAQ (reference sequence). Together with reference TRBV7-9 and TRBJ1-5, the CDR3 gives the full variable domain: DTGVSQNPRHKITKRGQNVTFRCDPISEHNRLYWYRQTLGQGPEFLTYFQNEAQLEKSRLLSDRFSAERPKGSFSTLEIQRTEQGDSAMYLCASSSRQAHQPQHFGDGTRLSIL.

This clonotype was observed at least ten times. V is TRBV6-5 and J is TRBJ2-3; D uncertain. The germline V gene encodes CDR1 MNHEY and CDR2 SVGAGI. The CDR3 is 15 residues long. The ends were cut back, 2 bases at V and 0 bases at J, with 9 bases in the middle. CDR3 sequence reads: CASSYGASSTDTQYF. For the CDR3, the DNA is TGTGCCAGCAGTTACGGAGCGTCTAGCACAGATACGCAGTATTTT.

This clonotype was detected many times. The chain has TRBV20-1 and TRBJ1-3; no clear D gene. This CDR3 has 12 residues. The germline V gene encodes CDR1 DFQATT and CDR2 SNEGSKA (reference sequence). V lost 6 bases, J lost 1 base, and 7 bases lay in between. The CDR3 protein is CSAGISGNTIYF. The CDR3 DNA follows: TGCAGTGCGGGGATATCTGGAAACACCATATATTTT.

This clonotype has more than one count but fewer than ten. V and J are TRBV15 and TRBJ2-5; 14 nucleotides line up with TRBD2. Germline CDR1 and CDR2: LNHNV and YYDKDF (reference sequence). The CDR3 totals 17 residues. The junction had 9 bases not matched to a gene; V was cut back by 4 bases and J by 5 bases. This CDR3 reads CATSTGLAGGPSETQYF. For the CDR3, the DNA is TGTGCCACCAGCACCGGACTAGCGGGGGGCCCATCTGAGACCCAGTACTTC.

This clonotype has just a few counts. CDR3 in amino acids: CASSLGVNSYNEQFF. CDR3 sequence (DNA): TGTGCCAGCAGCTTGGGCGTTAATTCCTACAATGAGCAGTTCTTC. The V and J genes are TRBV5-8 and TRBJ2-1; D is uncertain. Germline V CDR1 and CDR2: SGHTS, YDEGEE. This CDR3 is 15 amino acids long. Trimming left V 0 bases short and J 1 base short, with 8 bases between.

This clonotype has just a few counts. The V call is TRBV7-6, the J call TRBJ2-1; D unclear. This CDR3 comprises 16 residues. Trimming removed 1 base at V and 3 bases at J, with 13 bases between. Germline V lookup: CDR1 SGHVS, CDR2 FNYEAQ. CDR3 loop: CASSLVVAMYYNEQFF. The DNA for the CDR3 is TGTGCCAGCAGCTTAGTCGTGGCCATGTACTACAATGAGCAGTTCTTC.

Ten or more counts support this clonotype. The rearrangement uses TRBV6-5 and TRBJ2-2; 8 bases line up with TRBD1. Per the germline V gene, CDR1 is MNHEY and CDR2 is SVGAGI. Trimming at V came to 7 bases and at J to 2 bases, leaving 15 bases not matched to a gene. CDR3 length: 18 amino acids. The CDR3 here is CASTPYLTGALNTGELFF. In nucleotides, the CDR3 is TGTGCCAGCACTCCTTACCTGACAGGGGCCCTCAACACCGGGGAGCTGTTTTTT.

The chain is built from TRBV5-1 and TRBJ1-2; the D is unclear. The CDR3 has 16 residues. The V end was cut by 2 bases, the J end by 4 bases, with 18 bases between. Germline V gives CDR1 SGHRS, CDR2 YFSETQ. The CDR3 protein is CASSFTSGRLIYGYTF. The CDR3 bases are TGCGCCAGCAGCTTTACGAGTGGTCGTCTGATCTATGGCTACACCTTC.

This clonotype was counted between two and nine times. The junction shows a germline mismatch at one end, possibly a read error. The J gene is TRBJ2-3, the V gene TRBV2; unclear D gene. This CDR3 region has 19 residues. The germline CDR1 and CDR2 sequences are SNHLY and FYNNEI. As DNA, the CDR3 is TGTACCAGCAGCCGAAATGCCCTCGAACCCAAGCTGAGCACAGATACGCAGTATTTT. Translating it yields CTSSRNALEPKLSTDTQYF.

This clonotype was seen at least ten times. This sequence joins TRBV20-1 and TRBJ2-7, with 8 bases matching TRBD1. V lost 6 bases and J lost 6; bases outside the gene matches: 16. Germline V gene sequence: CDR1 DFQATT, CDR2 SNEGSKA (reference sequence). The CDR3 contains 15 residues. The chain's CDR3 is CSARKAGTGSVEQYF. Here the CDR3 DNA reads TGCAGTGCCCGCAAGGCCGGGACAGGATCCGTCGAGCAGTACTTC.

This clonotype occurred many times. The chain uses TRBV28 and TRBJ1-2; 7 bases match TRBD1. The trim removed 6 bases at V and 7 bases at J, leaving 5 bases unmatched. Germline CDR1 reads MDHEN; CDR2 reads SYDVKM. The CDR3 sequence is 12 residues long. The CDR3 nucleotides read TGTGCCAGCAGACAAAGGGGGCTTGGCTACACCTTC. It is translated as CASRQRGLGYTF.

This clonotype has a count of ten or more. The chain uses TRBV9 and TRBJ2-3; D is unresolved. Germline CDR1 is SGDLS and CDR2 is YYNGEE. V was trimmed by 3 bases and J by 2 bases, leaving 13 bases between them. The CDR3 is 15 amino acids. CDR3 bases: TGTGCCAGCAGCGAGATGGAAGTCTCCACAGATACGCAGTATTTT. It is translated as CASSEMEVSTDTQYF.

This clonotype was detected many times. The V gene is TRBV28, the J gene TRBJ2-6; a weak D match, TRBD2 (5 bases). The CDR3 has 16 amino acids. V lost 5 bases and J lost 0, with 11 bases in between. The germline V gene encodes CDR1 MDHEN and CDR2 SYDVKM. The CDR3, as DNA: TGTGCCAGCAGTCCCCGGACTTTCTCTGGGGCCAACGTCCTGACTTTC. This codes for CASSPRTFSGANVLTF.

This clonotype has a count of ten or more. V usage is TRBV12-3 or TRBV12-4 and J usage is TRBJ1-6; tentative D call: TRBD1 (5 bases). The CDR3 extends over 14 amino acids. V was pared by 8 bases and J by 5 bases, with 13 bases between. CDR3 DNA: TGTGCCAGCGTTTGGGGACTGGATAATTCACCCCTCCACTTT. Translated, it gives CASVWGLDNSPLHF.

This clonotype came up many times. The chain is built from TRBV28 and TRBJ2-2, with 7 bases that match TRBD2. Losses at the gene ends were 6 bases for V and 11 bases for J; bases not matched to a gene: 21. This CDR3 comprises 17 residues. Germline CDR1 MDHEN, CDR2 SYDVKM. The chain's CDR3 is CASRIRTSIVTSGELFF. CDR3 DNA sequence: TGTGCCAGCAGGATCCGGACTAGTATTGTAACTAGTGGAGAGCTGTTTTTT.

This clonotype turned up a few times. The chain links TRBV10-3 to TRBJ1-1, with no clear D. The CDR3 sequence is 14 residues long. Germline V lookup: CDR1 ENHRY, CDR2 SYGVKD. V lost 4 bases, J lost 1 base, and 10 bases lay in between. This CDR3 is CAISAQTKNTEAFF. CDR3 nucleotides: TGTGCCATCAGTGCCCAAACAAAGAACACTGAAGCTTTCTTT.

The chain combines TRBV20-1 with TRBJ2-1, with 9 bases fitting TRBD2. Trimming took 4 bases from V and 3 from J; bases not matched to a gene: 1. Looked up from germline, CDR1 is DFQATT and CDR2 is SNEGSKA (reference sequence). This CDR3 has 13 residues. The CDR3 nucleotides are TGCAGTGCTACTAGCGGGGTCTACAATGAGCAGTTCTTC. Translated: CSATSGVYNEQFF.

This clonotype came up a few times. The rearrangement uses TRBV7-9 and TRBJ2-1; 7 positions match TRBD1. This CDR3 region has 15 residues. The V and J ends lost 5 bases and 4 bases, in that order; junction bases with no gene match: 8. CDR1 SEHNR and CDR2 FQNEAQ come from the germline V gene (reference sequence). CDR3 amino acids: CASSDARDRYNEQFF. The CDR3 DNA follows: TGTGCCAGCAGCGACGCCCGGGACAGATACAATGAGCAGTTCTTC.

The genes are TRBV11-2 and TRBJ2-7, with D uncertain. Germline loops: CDR1 SGHAT, CDR2 FQNNGV. V was clipped by 5 bases and J by 3 bases, with 8 bases between them. The CDR3 is 12 residues long. The CDR3 nucleotides are TGTGCCAGCAGCCGAATACTCTACGAGCAGTACTTC. Translated, it gives CASSRILYEQYF.

This clonotype was counted a few times. The rearrangement links TRBV20-1 to TRBJ1-5; D is unresolved. V was clipped by 5 bases and J by 1 base, with 9 bases between them. CDR3 length: 13 amino acids. Germline V lookup: CDR1 DFQATT, CDR2 SNEGSKA (reference sequence). In DNA, the CDR3 is TGCAGTGCTGCGGTCAACAGCAATCAGCCCCAGCATTTT. Translation gives CSAAVNSNQPQHF.

In its sample, this clonotype was seen many times. V and J are TRBV5-6 and TRBJ2-7; D is possibly TRBD1 (6 bases). The CDR3 length is 16 residues. V shed 5 bases and J shed 1 base, with 19 bases lying between them. Per germline, CDR1 SGHDT and CDR2 YYEEEE. The chain's CDR3 is CASRMTTGSHSYEQYF. CDR3 sequence (DNA): TGTGCCAGCAGGATGACCACAGGGTCCCATTCCTACGAGCAGTACTTC.

This clonotype occurred many times. The chain recombines TRBV6-1 with TRBJ1-6; no firm D call. The CDR3 sequence is 16 residues long. CDR1 is MNHNS, CDR2 SASEGT, per germline. The V and J ends lost 5 bases and 0 bases respectively, with 11 bases between them. The CDR3 sequence is CASSSRKSSYNSPLHF. The CDR3 DNA reads TGTGCCAGCAGTAGTAGGAAGAGCTCCTATAATTCACCCCTCCACTTT.

V and J are TRBV18 and TRBJ2-3, with D perhaps TRBD2 (6 bases). This CDR3 spans 16 amino acids. Germline CDR1 reads KGHSH; CDR2 reads LQKENI. Trimming left V 3 bases short and J 4 bases short, with 17 bases between. In DNA form, the CDR3 reads TGTGCCAGCTCACCCGAGCGGGCGTCAGGCTCAGATACGCAGTATTTT. Amino acid sequence: CASSPERASGSDTQYF.

In its sample, this clonotype was seen a few times. This chain connects TRBV27 to TRBJ2-4, with 12 bases fitting TRBD1. CDR1 and CDR2 from the germline V gene are MNHEY and SMNVEV (reference sequence). J was trimmed by 9 bases and V by 5 bases; bases with no gene match: 8. This CDR3 is built from 15 residues. CDR3: CASSTGTGGASIQYF. CDR3 nucleotides: TGTGCCAGCAGTACCGGGACAGGGGGCGCCAGCATTCAGTACTTC.

V usage is TRBV5-4 and J usage is TRBJ1-2; no clear D gene. V dropped 4 bases and J dropped 2 bases, with 9 bases sitting between them. The length of the CDR3 is 13 residues. Germline V gene data show CDR1 as SGHNT and CDR2 as YYREEE (reference sequence). CDR3 protein: CASSGRHNYGYTF. The CDR3 DNA sequence: TGTGCCAGCAGCGGGAGGCACAACTATGGCTACACCTTC.

The chain has TRBV6-5 and TRBJ1-1; TRBD1 might be the D (6 bases). The ends were cut back, 2 bases at V and 10 bases at J, with 8 bases in the middle. This CDR3 has 11 amino acids. CDR1 is MNHEY and CDR2 is SVGAGI in the germline V gene. CDR3: CASSYKGVAFF. The CDR3 bases are TGTGCCAGCAGTTACAAGGGGGTAGCTTTCTTT.

Ten or more counts support this clonotype. The chain joins TRBV6-4 to TRBJ2-3; the D call may be TRBD1 or TRBD2 (5 bases each). The CDR3 is 14 residues long. The germline V gene encodes CDR1 MRHNA and CDR2 SNTAGT. Trimming stripped 4 bases from V and 0 bases from J, with 8 bases between. The CDR3 is CASSARDSTDTQYF. CDR3 nucleotide sequence: TGTGCCAGCAGTGCCCGGGACAGCACAGATACGCAGTATTTT.

This clonotype was counted many times. The rearrangement joins TRBV6-5 to TRBJ1-4; D remains ambiguous. The germline CDR1 and CDR2 sequences are MNHEY and SVGAGI. Trimming took 0 bases from V and 11 from J, leaving 13 bases between them. The CDR3 sequence is 14 residues long. The CDR3 is CASSYSTSLGKLFF. The CDR3 DNA follows: TGTGCCAGCAGTTACTCGACGAGCCTAGGGAAACTGTTTTTT.

This clonotype was seen repeatedly, ten times or more. V gene TRBV6-5 combines with J gene TRBJ2-2; 7 bases fit TRBD2. J was trimmed by 0 bases and V by 4 bases; bases with no gene match: 8. CDR3 length: 17 amino acids. The V gene's germline CDR1 is MNHEY and CDR2 SVGAGI. The CDR3 DNA sequence: TGTGCCAGCAGTTCCCCGGGGGGACCATCGAACACCGGGGAGCTGTTTTTT. Translating it yields CASSSPGGPSNTGELFF.

This chain joins TRBV6-1 and TRBJ2-2; D tentatively reads TRBD1 or TRBD2 (5 bases each). This CDR3 is built from 16 residues. V was clipped by 4 bases and J by 3 bases, with 15 bases between them. Germline V gene sequence: CDR1 MNHNS, CDR2 SASEGT. CDR3: CASSVLGVGDTGELFF. CDR3 sequence (DNA): TGTGCCAGCAGTGTCCTGGGGGTCGGGGACACCGGGGAGCTGTTTTTT.

This clonotype was seen ten or more times. The chain joins TRBV30 to TRBJ2-1; the D gene is possibly TRBD2 (6 bases). CDR1 and CDR2 (germline): GTSNPN, SVGIG (reference sequence). V lost 0 bases to trimming and J lost 3 bases, with 9 bases between them. This CDR3 comprises 14 residues. CDR3 sequence: CAWSVPSDYNEQFF. For the CDR3, the DNA is TGTGCCTGGAGTGTACCTAGCGACTACAATGAGCAGTTCTTC. Using reference TRBV30 and TRBJ2-1 for the parts outside the CDR3, the full variable domain is SQTIHQWPATLVQPVGSPLSLECTVEGTSNPNLYWYRQAAGRGLQLLFYSVGIGQISSEVPQNLSASRPQDRQFILSSKKLLLSDSGFYLCAWSVPSDYNEQFFGPGTRLTVL.